Described below is a single T cell receptor beta chain sequence and its context. This entry belongs to a study of T cell responses to AZD1222 COVID-19 vaccine. Using immunoSEQ multiplex PCR, the repertoire was profiled, and TCRdb retains in-frame clones only, with some absent. The table shows roughly 180,000 clones, with about 89% occurring only once. This CDR3 has 13 amino acids. The germline V and J ends were trimmed by 11 bases and 7 bases, with 18 bases remaining between them. Per the germline V gene, CDR1 is MDHEN and CDR2 is SYDVKM. The source is an adult in good health. V usage is TRBV28 and J usage is TRBJ2-1; perhaps D is TRBD1 or TRBD2 (5 bases each). The sequencing here drew on peripheral blood, taken on day 0 of AZD1222 vaccination. The CDR3 DNA is TGTGCCGTTTGGGGGACCAGAGGGAATGAGCAGTTCTTC. Protein product: CAVWGTRGNEQFF.